This record looks at one T cell receptor beta chain sequence and its context. Recruits, aged roughly 18 to 95 years, lived in under 25 US areas. Cohorts were assigned according to the clinical history that participants reported. This table comes from immunoSEQ multiplex PCR, and its TCRdb copy is limited to in-frame clones, with some not included. The sample lists about 400,000 clones, nearly 90% occurring once. This sample was included in a study of blood T cell repertoires in COVID-19. Study overall: Sites in the United States, Italy and Spain provided acute and convalescent COVID-19 samples. T cells, B-cell-depleted T cells, or PBMCs supplied cDNA or gDNA.

This CDR3 contains 14 residues. V dropped 2 bases and J dropped 3; count of bases not matched to a gene: 4. Germline loops: CDR1 MGHRA, CDR2 YSYEKL. Sequencing was carried out using PBMCs or T cells enriched from blood (not recorded which). The chain is built from TRBV4-1 and TRBJ2-7; TRBD1 agrees at 7 bases. The TCR was taken from a middle-aged woman with acute COVID-19. The CDR3 DNA reads as TGCGCCAGCAGCCAACCAAGGGACAGCTACGAGCAGTACTTC. This encodes CASSQPRDSYEQYF.